This T cell receptor (beta chain) was captured by sequencing in a study of blood T cell repertoires in COVID-19. Whole-study context: Researchers got acute and convalescent COVID-19 samples from the United States, Italy and Spain. Nucleic acid was either cDNA or gDNA, and it came from T cells, B-cell-depleted T cells, or PBMCs.

This CDR3 contains 15 residues. V was cut by 2 bases and J by 6 bases, with 16 bases left in between. The germline CDR1 and CDR2 sequences are MDHEN and SYDVKM. Only in-frame clones appear in the TCRdb table, and some are missing; sequencing was by immunoSEQ multiplex PCR. In the table there are some 83,000 clones, 88% of which are singletons. The chain carries TRBV28 and TRBJ1-1; D possibly corresponds to TRBD1 (6 bases). The TCR comes from a man aged 55 to 70 with acute or convalescent COVID-19. The sample was peripheral blood. The CDR3 sequence: CASSLDPTGSAEAFF. The CDR3 DNA sequence: TGTGCCAGCAGTTTAGACCCTACAGGGTCCGCTGAAGCTTTCTTT.